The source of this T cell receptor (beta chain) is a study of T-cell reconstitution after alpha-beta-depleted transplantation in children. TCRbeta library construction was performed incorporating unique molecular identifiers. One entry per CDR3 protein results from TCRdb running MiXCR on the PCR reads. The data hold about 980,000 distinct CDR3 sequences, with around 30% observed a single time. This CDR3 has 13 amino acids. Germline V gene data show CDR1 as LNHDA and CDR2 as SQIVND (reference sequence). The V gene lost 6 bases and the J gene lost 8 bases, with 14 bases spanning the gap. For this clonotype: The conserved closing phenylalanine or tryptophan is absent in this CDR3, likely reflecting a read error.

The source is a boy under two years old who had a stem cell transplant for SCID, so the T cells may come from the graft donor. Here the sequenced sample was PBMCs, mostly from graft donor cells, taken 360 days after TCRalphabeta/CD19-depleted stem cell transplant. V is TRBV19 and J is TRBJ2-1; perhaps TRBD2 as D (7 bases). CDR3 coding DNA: TGTGCCAGTAGGTTAAACGGGGGGCATGAGCAGTTCTAC. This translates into CASRLNGGHEQFY.